This T cell receptor beta chain was recovered during a study of blood T cell repertoires in COVID-19. V shed 5 bases, J shed 6 bases, and the junction held 7 bases outside the gene matches. Germline V CDR1 and CDR2: SGHTA, FQGNSA. The CDR3 is made up of 15 amino acids. In the authors' methods: Scientists estimated how many nucleated cells there were by amplifying reference gene primers. Sequencing was performed with immunoSEQ multiplex PCR; in TCRdb, only in-frame clones are kept and a portion is missing. That table is the source of V, J and clone size, and D and trimming were worked out from the DNA. The data show approximately 300,000 clones, about 89% seen once.

Source material: peripheral blood. V and J are TRBV7-2 and TRBJ2-1, with TRBD2 matching over 10 bases. This TCR was sampled from a man aged 18 to 30 who had recovered from COVID-19. The CDR3 region is CASSTGLAVANEQFF. CDR3 coding DNA: TGTGCCAGCAGCACAGGACTAGCGGTAGCCAATGAGCAGTTCTTC. The full variable domain, completed using reference TRBV7-2 and TRBJ2-1, is GAGVSQSPSNKVTEKGKDVELRCDPISGHTALYWYRQSLGQGLEFLIYFQGNSAPDKSGLPSDRFSAERTGGSVSTLTIQRTQQEDSAVYLCASSTGLAVANEQFFGPGTRLTVL.